The TCR beta chain described here comes from a study of cytomegalovirus exposure and HLA in healthy donors. Whole-study context: T cells numbering around 180 million yielded 100 million to 120 million unique TCR beta sequences in an earlier analysis.

Trimming removed 5 bases from V and 6 bases from J, with 10 bases in between. Germline CDR1 is SGHTA and CDR2 is FQGTGA. This CDR3 region has 13 residues. The study's findings and limits: By a later analysis, the bulk of CMV-associated TCR beta chains appeared HLA-restricted.

On this clone itself: What it binds is unknown.

The study ran its PCR with 60 Vbeta and 13 Jbeta primers. Source study methods: Later analysis identified some 80 million unique TCR beta chains, 9 million to 12 million shared. Assay used: immunoSEQ multiplex PCR; TCRdb lists only in-frame clones, some missing. Clone size and V and J calls were adopted from that table, with D and trimming inferred from the DNA. The sample has 200,000 or so clones; approximately 87% are singletons. Sequenced sample: PBMCs. The clonotype was recovered from a human donor in good health. The genes are TRBV7-3 and TRBJ2-2; TRBD1 is a possible D gene (6 bases). The CDR3 sequence: CASSPGVAGELFF. The CDR3 DNA reads TGTGCCAGCAGCCCAGGGGTGGCCGGGGAGCTGTTTTTT.